This TCR beta chain was sequenced for a study of T cell changes during pregnancy in multiple sclerosis. Method: immunoSEQ multiplex PCR; TCRdb's copy keeps in-frame clones and lacks some. The table includes about 89,000 clones, around 94% detected once. Germline CDR1 and CDR2: SGHRS and YFSETQ. This CDR3 spans 15 amino acids. The V and J ends lost 0 bases and 4 bases respectively, with 11 bases between them. The TCR comes from a female donor in good health, enrolled as a control in a pregnancy study. This material consisted of peripheral blood, taken after pregnancy. The V gene is TRBV5-1, the J gene TRBJ2-1; TRBD2 might be the D (5 bases). The CDR3 reads CASSLATTSYNEQFF. The CDR3 DNA reads as TGCGCCAGCAGCTTGGCGACTACGTCTTACAATGAGCAGTTCTTC.